The text below deals with one T cell receptor beta chain. This sample is drawn from a study of blood T cell repertoires in COVID-19. Study context: Sites across the United States, Italy and Spain contributed samples from acute and convalescent COVID-19. T cells, B-cell-depleted T cells, or PBMCs provided the cDNA or gDNA that served as material.

In the authors' methods: Reference gene primers were amplified, and this amplification served to estimate nucleated cell counts. Sequencing used immunoSEQ multiplex PCR; TCRdb keeps in-frame clones, though not all of them. V, J and clone size were drawn from that table, and D and trimming were deduced from the DNA. The sample yields 35,000 to 55,000 clones, roughly 84% seen once. Trimming shortened V by 5 bases and J by 13 bases, and 9 bases separated the two germline ends. This CDR3 has 10 amino acids. CDR1 is MNHEY and CDR2 is SVGAGI in the germline V gene. This sequence joins TRBV6-5 and TRBJ2-1; D gene unclear. Source material: peripheral blood. The TCR originated in a woman aged 70 to 79 with acute or convalescent COVID-19. CDR3 nucleotides: TGTGCCAGCAGTCTAAACTCCCAGTTCTTC. This codes for CASSLNSQFF.